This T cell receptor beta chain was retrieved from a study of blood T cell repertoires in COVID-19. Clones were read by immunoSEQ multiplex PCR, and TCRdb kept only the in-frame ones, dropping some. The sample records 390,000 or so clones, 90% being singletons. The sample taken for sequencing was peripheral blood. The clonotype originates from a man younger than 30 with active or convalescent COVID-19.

The CDR3 bases are TGCGCCAGCAGCCAAGACAGGGGCCCCAGAGACAATCAGCCCCAGCATTTT. Its translation is CASSQDRGPRDNQPQHF. This chain joins TRBV4-1 and TRBJ1-5, with D possibly being TRBD1 (6 bases). The germline CDR1 and CDR2 sequences are MGHRA and YSYEKL. The CDR3 has 17 residues. The V end lost 0 bases, the J end lost 3 bases, and 15 bases lay between the germline ends.